This passage covers 25 T cell receptor beta chains from one sample sequenced in a study of T cell repertoires in cytomegalovirus infection. MiXCR was run by TCRdb on the reads, yielding one entry per CDR3 protein. The table records 200,000 to 300,000 distinct CDR3 sequences, about 13% of them present only once. The sequenced sample consisted of PBMCs. These receptors all come from a human donor in good health (CMV status not recorded). Some clones in this sample may be carry-over from other donors' samples.

The chain couples TRBV15 to TRBJ2-1, with D perhaps being TRBD1 or TRBD2 (5 bases each). The V gene's germline CDR1 is LNHNV and CDR2 YYDKDF (reference sequence). V was trimmed by 0 bases and J by 0 bases, leaving 9 bases between them. The CDR3 sequence is 16 residues long. This CDR3 is CATSRDGGSSYNEQFF. The CDR3, as DNA: TGTGCCACCAGCAGAGATGGGGGTAGCTCCTACAATGAGCAGTTCTTC.

This clonotype was counted between two and nine times. The chain is built from TRBV7-9 and TRBJ2-7; a weak D match, TRBD2 (5 bases). The CDR3 runs 13 residues. V lost 4 bases to trimming and J lost 5 bases, with 12 bases between them. Germline assignment: CDR1 SEHNR and CDR2 FQNEAQ (reference sequence). CDR3 in amino acids: CASSSTEENEQYF. The CDR3 DNA reads TGTGCCAGCAGCTCTACGGAGGAAAACGAGCAGTACTTC. Full variable domain (remainder filled in from reference TRBV7-9 and TRBJ2-7): DTGVSQNPRHKITKRGQNVTFRCDPISEHNRLYWYRQTLGQGPEFLTYFQNEAQLEKSRLLSDRFSAERPKGSFSTLEIQRTEQGDSAMYLCASSSTEENEQYFGPGTRLTVT.

Many counts were recorded for this clonotype. The CDR3 reads CSATLERGEQYF. CDR3 nucleotides: TGCAGTGCTACGCTGGAAAGAGGCGAGCAGTACTTC. V and J are TRBV20-1 and TRBJ2-7, with D unclear. This CDR3 comprises 12 residues. Looked up from germline, CDR1 is DFQATT and CDR2 is SNEGSKA (reference sequence). Between the trimmed V and J ends, which lost 4 bases and 6 bases, there was a span of 13 bases.

The DNA for the CDR3 is TGTGCCAGCAGCTTAGGAGCGGGAGGGCCAGAGACCCAGTACTTC. Amino acid sequence: CASSLGAGGPETQYF. The chain recombines TRBV11-3 with TRBJ2-5; 10 bases match TRBD2. Germline lookup yields CDR1 SGHNT and CDR2 YENEEA. With 1 base clipped from V and 4 bases from J, the junction kept 3 bases outside the gene matches. The CDR3 covers 15 residues. Complete variable domain (other parts from reference TRBV11-3 and TRBJ2-5): EAGVVQSPRYKIIEKKQPVAFWCNPISGHNTLYWYLQNLGQGPELLIRYENEEAVDDSQLPKDRFSAERLKGVDSTLKIQPAELGDSAVYLCASSLGAGGPETQYFGPGTRLLVL.

This clonotype appeared a few times. The chain has TRBV6-1 and TRBJ2-1; D may be TRBD1 (5 bases). V dropped 5 bases and J dropped 6 bases, with 20 bases sitting between them. From germline, CDR1 is MNHNS and CDR2 SASEGT. CDR3 length: 16 residues. The CDR3 DNA reads TGTGCCAGCAGTCCTGCGGTAAGGGGATTCGGCAATGAGCAGTTCTTC. Protein sequence: CASSPAVRGFGNEQFF.

In this sample, this clonotype turned up many times. This rearrangement joins TRBV7-2 to TRBJ2-6, with a tentative D call TRBD2 (6 bases). Trimming left V 5 bases short and J 0 bases short, with 11 bases between. Looked up from germline, CDR1 is SGHTA and CDR2 is FQGNSA. The CDR3 extends over 16 amino acids. The CDR3 loop reads CASSPTSYSGANVLTF. The CDR3 coding sequence is TGTGCCAGCAGCCCGACTAGTTACTCTGGGGCCAACGTCCTGACTTTC.

This chain uses TRBV5-1 with TRBJ2-3; 11 bases agree with TRBD2. This CDR3 is built from 19 residues. Germline trimming cut 4 bases from V and 2 bases from J; bases unmatched to any gene: 15. Germline loops: CDR1 SGHRS, CDR2 YFSETQ. CDR3 residues: CASSPLKILAGAPTDTQYF. The DNA of the CDR3 is TGCGCCAGCAGCCCTCTTAAAATACTAGCGGGGGCTCCCACAGATACGCAGTATTTT.

In the case of this clonotype: Just one base apart from a much larger clone, this may be a read error. The rearrangement links TRBV7-8 to TRBJ2-2, with D unclear. Germline CDR1 SGHVS, CDR2 FQNEAQ. This CDR3 has 14 amino acids. DNA of the CDR3: TGTGCCAACAGCTTAGTAGATAACACCGGGGAGCTGTTTTTT. Translation: CANSLVDNTGELFF.

This clonotype was found a few times. The chain joins TRBV15 to TRBJ1-5; D unclear. Trimming stripped 4 bases from V and 7 bases from J, with 14 bases between. Germline values: CDR1 LNHNV, CDR2 YYDKDF (reference sequence). The CDR3 loop spans 14 amino acids. CDR3 region: CATSTTDWVQPQHF. The DNA for the CDR3 is TGTGCCACCAGCACTACCGATTGGGTCCAGCCCCAGCATTTT.

The sample holds a few counts of this clonotype. This chain joins TRBV7-3 and TRBJ2-1; possibly TRBD1 or TRBD2 for D (6 bases each). The CDR3 is 15 residues long. Per germline, CDR1 SGHTA and CDR2 FQGTGA. V was cut by 5 bases and J by 7 bases, with 18 bases left in between. This chain's CDR3 is CASSPTGGYGNEQFF. CDR3 sequence (DNA): TGTGCCAGCAGCCCCACCGGGGGCTACGGTAATGAGCAGTTCTTC.

This clonotype was seen at least ten times. The chain is built from TRBV28 and TRBJ1-1; 8 bases are a match to TRBD1. Germline V CDR1 and CDR2: MDHEN, SYDVKM. The CDR3 loop spans 15 amino acids. V trimming: 6 bases; J trimming: 5 bases; junction bases outside the gene matches: 11. DNA for the CDR3: TGTGCCAGCAGACCTTACGGACAGGGTGGGACTGAAGCTTTCTTT. Its translation: CASRPYGQGGTEAFF.

This clonotype was recorded at least ten times. The rearrangement uses TRBV7-2 and TRBJ2-1; D is possibly TRBD2 (7 bases). CDR3 length equals 16 residues. The V gene's germline CDR1 is SGHTA and CDR2 FQGNSA. V shed 1 base and J shed 2 bases, with 12 bases lying between them. CDR3 sequence (DNA): TGTGCCAGCAGCTTAGGGGGGGGCTCCCCCTACAATGAGCAGTTCTTC. As protein: CASSLGGGSPYNEQFF.

This clonotype was counted at least ten times. The CDR3 region is CASSRTRYEQYF. The CDR3, as DNA: TGTGCCAGCAGTCGTACTAGATACGAGCAGTACTTC. The chain uses TRBV12-3 or TRBV12-4 and TRBJ2-7; the D gene is possibly TRBD2 (5 bases). The CDR3 runs 12 residues. Deletions cut 5 bases from V and 4 bases from J, with 9 bases between.

V is TRBV2 and J is TRBJ2-3; D is unresolved. The ends were cut back, 7 bases at V and 0 bases at J, with 14 bases in the middle. Germline V CDR1 and CDR2: SNHLY, FYNNEI. This CDR3 spans 15 amino acids. The CDR3 DNA reads as TGTGCCAGCATGAATAGGTTGGGGAGCACAGATACGCAGTATTTT. Its protein product is CASMNRLGSTDTQYF.

V and J are TRBV5-6 and TRBJ2-2; TRBD1 might be the D (5 bases). V was shortened by 2 bases and J by 4 bases, with 12 bases between the two germline ends. Germline V gene sequence: CDR1 SGHDT, CDR2 YYEEEE. This CDR3 is 15 amino acids long. The CDR3 region is CASSFGQSATGELFF. DNA of the CDR3: TGTGCCAGCAGCTTTGGACAATCTGCCACCGGGGAGCTGTTTTTT.

V and J are TRBV7-9 and TRBJ1-6; TRBD1 agrees at 9 bases. The V gene's germline CDR1 is SEHNR and CDR2 FQNEAQ (reference sequence). The CDR3 totals 13 residues. The ends lost 5 bases at V and 10 bases at J; junction bases unmatched: 3. Written as DNA, the CDR3 is TGTGCCAGCAGCCCTACAGGGGGCTCACCCCTCCACTTT. It encodes CASSPTGGSPLHF.

In its sample, this clonotype was seen a few times. The V gene is TRBV19, the J gene TRBJ1-2; perhaps TRBD1 as D (6 bases). The CDR3 is made up of 13 amino acids. The germline gives CDR1 LNHDA, CDR2 SQIVND (reference sequence). The V end lost 7 bases, the J end lost 2 bases, and 11 bases lay between the germline ends. CDR3 amino acids: CASKGVLNYGYTF. CDR3 nucleotides: TGTGCCAGTAAGGGGGTGTTAAACTATGGCTACACCTTC.

This clonotype has only a few counts. V is TRBV28 and J is TRBJ2-3, with 7 bases that match TRBD2. Trimming took 4 bases from V and 3 from J; bases not matched to a gene: 10. CDR1 and CDR2 (germline): MDHEN, SYDVKM. The CDR3 sequence is 16 residues long. The CDR3 spells CASSSPGGAGTDTQYF. DNA for the CDR3: TGTGCCAGCAGTTCCCCGGGGGGAGCCGGGACAGATACGCAGTATTTT.

At least ten counts were recorded for this clonotype. The chain couples TRBV24-1 to TRBJ2-1; tentatively, D is TRBD2 (5 bases). The V gene lost 1 base and the J gene lost 7 bases, with 16 bases spanning the gap. This CDR3 region has 16 residues. Germline CDR1 reads KGHDR; CDR2 reads SFDVKD. As DNA, the CDR3 is TGTGCCACCAGTGATTTTCTGCCGGGAAGTGGAAATGAGCAGTTCTTC. This codes for CATSDFLPGSGNEQFF.

Many counts were recorded for this clonotype. This chain joins TRBV7-9 and TRBJ2-3, with D perhaps matching TRBD2 (6 bases). V was clipped by 7 bases and J by 6 bases, with 23 bases between them. Germline-derived CDR1 and CDR2 are SEHNR and FQNEAQ (reference sequence). The CDR3 consists of 16 residues. This CDR3 reads CASTESRDSSRDTQYF. The CDR3 DNA reads TGTGCCAGCACCGAAAGTAGGGACTCCTCCCGGGATACGCAGTATTTT.

The rearrangement links TRBV7-2 to TRBJ2-2; no firm D call. Germline values: CDR1 SGHTA, CDR2 FQGNSA. The CDR3 runs to 13 residues. V was pared by 5 bases and J by 6 bases, with 10 bases between. The CDR3: CASSPPLAGELFF. The DNA of the CDR3 is TGTGCCAGCAGCCCCCCCCTGGCCGGGGAGCTGTTTTTT.

This clonotype was recorded at least ten times. This chain uses TRBV7-6 with TRBJ1-1, with no clear D. The CDR3 runs 14 residues. The V end was cut by 1 base, the J end by 4 bases, with 10 bases between. Germline assignment: CDR1 SGHVS and CDR2 FNYEAQ. The CDR3 coding sequence is TGTGCCAGCAGCTTAGTGGAGGTACCCACTGAAGCTTTCTTT. Its translation: CASSLVEVPTEAFF.

This clonotype was observed at least ten times. The chain carries TRBV29-1 and TRBJ1-2; D gene uncertain. The germline V gene encodes CDR1 SQVTM and CDR2 ANQGSEA. The CDR3 is 14 residues long. Between the trimmed V and J ends, which lost 6 bases and 0 bases, there was a span of 14 bases. CDR3 amino acids: CSVPIAASNYGYTF. CDR3 bases: TGCAGCGTCCCAATTGCGGCTTCTAACTATGGCTACACCTTC.

This clonotype was detected many times. The V gene is TRBV20-1, the J gene TRBJ2-7, with 12 bases aligning to TRBD2. Per the germline V gene, CDR1 is DFQATT and CDR2 is SNEGSKA (reference sequence). The trim removed 3 bases at V and 5 bases at J, leaving 11 bases unmatched. The CDR3 is 16 amino acids. The CDR3 sequence is CSASALGLAGFDEQYF. The CDR3 DNA is TGCAGTGCTAGCGCTTTGGGACTAGCGGGTTTCGACGAGCAGTACTTC.

The J gene is TRBJ2-1, the V gene TRBV19; 7 nucleotides line up with TRBD1. CDR3 size: 15 residues. The junction had 11 bases not matched to a gene; V was cut back by 6 bases and J by 6 bases. Germline V gene lookup returns CDR1 LNHDA and CDR2 SQIVND (reference sequence). The CDR3 sequence: CASSPRRGTSNEQFF. In DNA, the CDR3 is TGTGCCAGTAGCCCACGCAGGGGGACCAGCAATGAGCAGTTCTTC.